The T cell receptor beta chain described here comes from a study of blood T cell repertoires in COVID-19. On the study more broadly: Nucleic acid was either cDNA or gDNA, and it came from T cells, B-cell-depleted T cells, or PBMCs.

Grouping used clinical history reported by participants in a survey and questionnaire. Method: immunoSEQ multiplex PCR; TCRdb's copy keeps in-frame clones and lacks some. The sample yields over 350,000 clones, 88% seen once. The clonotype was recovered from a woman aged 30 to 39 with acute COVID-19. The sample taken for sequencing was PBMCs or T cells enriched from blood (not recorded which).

In nucleotides, the CDR3 is TGTGCCAGCAGCCCTAGACGGCTAGCGGGGGCCGAAAGATCCTACGAGCAGTACTTC. It codes for CASSPRRLAGAERSYEQYF. V is TRBV7-7 and J is TRBJ2-7; 10 bases agree with TRBD2. The CDR3 is 19 residues long. The V gene's germline CDR1 is SSHAT and CDR2 FNYEAQ (reference sequence). Trimming cost V 5 bases and J 1 base; bases outside gene matches: 17.